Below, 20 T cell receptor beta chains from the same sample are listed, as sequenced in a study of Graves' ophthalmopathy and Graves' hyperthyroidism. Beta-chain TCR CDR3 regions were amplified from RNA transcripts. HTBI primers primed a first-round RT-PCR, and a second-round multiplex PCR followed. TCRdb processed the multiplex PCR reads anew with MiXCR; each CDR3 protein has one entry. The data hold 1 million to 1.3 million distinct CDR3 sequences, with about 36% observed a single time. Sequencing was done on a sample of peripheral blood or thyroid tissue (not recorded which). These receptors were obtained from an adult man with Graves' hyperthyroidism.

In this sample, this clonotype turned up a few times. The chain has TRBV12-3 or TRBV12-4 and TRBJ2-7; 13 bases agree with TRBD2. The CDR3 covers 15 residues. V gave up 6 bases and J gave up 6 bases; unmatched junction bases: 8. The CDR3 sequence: CASRIGLAGVGEQYF. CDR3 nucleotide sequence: TGTGCCAGCAGAATAGGACTAGCGGGAGTCGGCGAGCAGTACTTC.

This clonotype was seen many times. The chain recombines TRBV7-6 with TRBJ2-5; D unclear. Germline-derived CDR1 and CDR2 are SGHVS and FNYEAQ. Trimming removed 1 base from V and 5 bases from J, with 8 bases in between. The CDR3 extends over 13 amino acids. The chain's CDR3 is CASSLEAAETQYF. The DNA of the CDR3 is TGTGCCAGCAGCTTAGAAGCAGCGGAGACCCAGTACTTC.

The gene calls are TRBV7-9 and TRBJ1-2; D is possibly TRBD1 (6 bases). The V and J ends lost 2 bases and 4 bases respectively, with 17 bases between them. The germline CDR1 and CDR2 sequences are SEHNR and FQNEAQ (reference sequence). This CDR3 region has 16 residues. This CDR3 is CASSLTWTADLYGYTF. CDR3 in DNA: TGTGCCAGCAGCTTAACTTGGACAGCCGATCTCTATGGCTACACCTTC.

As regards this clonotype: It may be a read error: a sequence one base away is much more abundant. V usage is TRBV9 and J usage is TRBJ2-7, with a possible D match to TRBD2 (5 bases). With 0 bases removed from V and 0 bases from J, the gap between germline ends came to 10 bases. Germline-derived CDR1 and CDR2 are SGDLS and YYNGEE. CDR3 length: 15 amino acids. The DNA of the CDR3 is TGTGCCAGCAGCGTAGGCCCAGCGGTCTCCTACGAGCAGTACTTC. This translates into CASSVGPAVSYEQYF.

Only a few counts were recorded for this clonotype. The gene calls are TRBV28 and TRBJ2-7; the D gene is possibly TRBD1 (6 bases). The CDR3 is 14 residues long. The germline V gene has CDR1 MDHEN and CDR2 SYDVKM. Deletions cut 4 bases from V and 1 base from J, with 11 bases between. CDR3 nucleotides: TGTGCCAGCAGTTACCCACAGGGTTCCTACGAGCAGTACTTC. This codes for CASSYPQGSYEQYF.

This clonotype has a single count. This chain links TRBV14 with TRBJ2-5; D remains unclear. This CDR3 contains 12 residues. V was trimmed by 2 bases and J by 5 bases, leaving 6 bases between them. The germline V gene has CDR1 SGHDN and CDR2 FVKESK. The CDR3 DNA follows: TGTGCCAGCAGCCAATATGCGGAGACCCAGTACTTC. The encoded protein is CASSQYAETQYF.

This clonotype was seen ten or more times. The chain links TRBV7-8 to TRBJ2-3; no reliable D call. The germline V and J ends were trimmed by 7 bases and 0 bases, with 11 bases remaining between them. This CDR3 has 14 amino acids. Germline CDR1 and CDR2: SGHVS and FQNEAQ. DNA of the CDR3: TGTGCCAGCATAACGGGCGCTAGCACAGATACGCAGTATTTT. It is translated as CASITGASTDTQYF.

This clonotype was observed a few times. CDR3 bases: TGCAGCGTTGACCCGGCTGGAGATACGCAGTATTTT. Translation gives CSVDPAGDTQYF. This chain uses TRBV29-1 with TRBJ2-3; unclear D gene. The CDR3 has 12 amino acids. Germline CDR1 is SQVTM and CDR2 is ANQGSEA. The V gene lost 3 bases and the J gene lost 5 bases, with 9 bases spanning the gap.

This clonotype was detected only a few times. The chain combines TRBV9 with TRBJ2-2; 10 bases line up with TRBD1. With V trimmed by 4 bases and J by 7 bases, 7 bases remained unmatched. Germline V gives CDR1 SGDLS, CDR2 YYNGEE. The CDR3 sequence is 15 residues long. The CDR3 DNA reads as TGTGCCAGCAGCATCCGGGACAGGGGTTTCGGGGAGCTGTTTTTT. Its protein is CASSIRDRGFGELFF.

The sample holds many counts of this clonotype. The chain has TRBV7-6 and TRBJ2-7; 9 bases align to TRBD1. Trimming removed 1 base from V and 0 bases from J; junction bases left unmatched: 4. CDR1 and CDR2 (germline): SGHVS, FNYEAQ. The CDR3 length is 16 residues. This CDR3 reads CASSLEGQGSSYEQYF. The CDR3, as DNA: TGTGCCAGCAGCTTAGAAGGACAGGGGAGCTCCTACGAGCAGTACTTC.

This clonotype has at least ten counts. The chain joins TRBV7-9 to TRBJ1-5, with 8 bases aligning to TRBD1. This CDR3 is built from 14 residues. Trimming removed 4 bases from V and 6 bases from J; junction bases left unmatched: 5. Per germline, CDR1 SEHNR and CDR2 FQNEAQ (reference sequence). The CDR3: CASSYGTGAQPQHF. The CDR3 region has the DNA TGTGCCAGCAGCTATGGGACAGGTGCTCAGCCCCAGCATTTT. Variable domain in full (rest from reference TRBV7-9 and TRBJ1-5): DTGVSQNPRHKITKRGQNVTFRCDPISEHNRLYWYRQTLGQGPEFLTYFQNEAQLEKSRLLSDRFSAERPKGSFSTLEIQRTEQGDSAMYLCASSYGTGAQPQHFGDGTRLSIL.

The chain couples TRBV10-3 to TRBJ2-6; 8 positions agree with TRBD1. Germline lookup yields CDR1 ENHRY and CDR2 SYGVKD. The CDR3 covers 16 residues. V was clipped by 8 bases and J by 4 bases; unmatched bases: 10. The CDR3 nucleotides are TGTGCCATCGGAAGGCAGGGGGCGCAAGGGGCCAACGTCCTGACTTTC. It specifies CAIGRQGAQGANVLTF.

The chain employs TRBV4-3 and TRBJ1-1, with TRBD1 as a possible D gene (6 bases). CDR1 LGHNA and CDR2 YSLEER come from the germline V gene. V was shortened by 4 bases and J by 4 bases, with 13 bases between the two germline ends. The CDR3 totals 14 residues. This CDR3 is CASSLIGQTTEAFF. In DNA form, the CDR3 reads TGCGCCAGCAGCCTAATCGGACAGACCACTGAAGCTTTCTTT.

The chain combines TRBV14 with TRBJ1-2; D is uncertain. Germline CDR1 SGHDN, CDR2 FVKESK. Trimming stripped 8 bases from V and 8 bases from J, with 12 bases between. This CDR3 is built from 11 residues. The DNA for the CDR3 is TGTGCCAGCTCACCTCGCGAGGGCTACACCTTC. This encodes CASSPREGYTF.

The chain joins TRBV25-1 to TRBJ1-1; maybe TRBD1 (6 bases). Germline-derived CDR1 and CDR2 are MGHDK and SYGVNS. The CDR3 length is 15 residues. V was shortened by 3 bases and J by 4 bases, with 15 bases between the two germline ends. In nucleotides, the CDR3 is TGTGCCAGCAGTGATCACAGGGCAGGGACCACTGAAGCTTTCTTT. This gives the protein CASSDHRAGTTEAFF.

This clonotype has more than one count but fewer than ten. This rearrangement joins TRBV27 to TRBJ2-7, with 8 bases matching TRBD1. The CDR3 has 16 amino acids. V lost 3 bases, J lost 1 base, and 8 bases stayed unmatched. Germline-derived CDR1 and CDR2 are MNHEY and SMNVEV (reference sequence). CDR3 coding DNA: TGTGCCAGCAGTTTGCAGGGGGCGGACTCATCCTACGAGCAGTACTTC. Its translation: CASSLQGADSSYEQYF.

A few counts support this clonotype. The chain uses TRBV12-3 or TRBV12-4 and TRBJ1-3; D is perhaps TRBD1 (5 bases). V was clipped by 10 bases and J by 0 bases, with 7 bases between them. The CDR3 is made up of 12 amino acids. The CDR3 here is CATGGSGNTIYF. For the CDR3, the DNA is TGTGCCACCGGGGGCTCTGGAAACACCATATATTTT.

The CDR3 coding sequence is TGTGCCAGCAGCTTACCGAGGGACTTTAACACCGGGGAGCTGTTTTTT. Encoded protein: CASSLPRDFNTGELFF. The V gene is TRBV7-2, the J gene TRBJ2-2; D is perhaps TRBD2 (6 bases). The CDR3 is 16 amino acids. Germline V lookup: CDR1 SGHTA, CDR2 FQGNSA. V lost 2 bases and J 2 bases, leaving 12 bases between the germline ends.

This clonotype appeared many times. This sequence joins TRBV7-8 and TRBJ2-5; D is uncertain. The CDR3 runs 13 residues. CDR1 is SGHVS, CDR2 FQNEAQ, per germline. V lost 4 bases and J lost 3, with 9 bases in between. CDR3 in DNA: TGTGCCAGCAGCTCGGCACAGAAAGAGACCCAGTACTTC. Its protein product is CASSSAQKETQYF.

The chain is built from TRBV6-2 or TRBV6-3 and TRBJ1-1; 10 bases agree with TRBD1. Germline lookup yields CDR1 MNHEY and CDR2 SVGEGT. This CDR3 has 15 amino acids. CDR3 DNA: TGTGTCTCCGGGAGGGGACAGGGGCGGAACACTGAAGCTTTCTTT. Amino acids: CVSGRGQGRNTEAFF.